The 10 T cell receptor beta chains listed next were all sequenced from one sample in a study of CD8 T cells in Susac syndrome. Reverse transcription of roughly 0.5 to 1 ug RNA was performed with random hexamers. TCRdb re-called the immunoSEQ multiplex PCR reads through MiXCR, storing one row per CDR3 protein. The sample has under 350,000 distinct CDR3 sequences, 92% seen once. Input material: CD4+ T cells from PBMCs. These TCRs come from a human donor with multiple sclerosis.

This chain uses TRBV29-1 with TRBJ2-1; 7 bases align to TRBD2. J gave up 4 bases and V 7 bases, and 10 bases lay outside the gene matches. The V gene's germline CDR1 is SQVTM and CDR2 ANQGSEA. This CDR3 is built from 14 residues. The DNA of the CDR3 is TGCAGCGGCCAATGGGGGGGGGTTTACAATGAGCAGTTCTTC. Translating it yields CSGQWGGVYNEQFF.

The V and J genes are TRBV7-2 and TRBJ2-6, with D unclear. Germline assignment: CDR1 SGHTA and CDR2 FQGNSA. The CDR3 spans 17 residues. V was pared by 0 bases and J by 0 bases, with 9 bases between. DNA for the CDR3: TGTGCCAGCAGCTTAGCGGGAACGACCTCTGGGGCCAACGTCCTGACTTTC. Protein product: CASSLAGTTSGANVLTF.

The chain combines TRBV9 with TRBJ2-3; perhaps TRBD2 as D (5 bases). The CDR3 has 16 amino acids. From germline, CDR1 is SGDLS and CDR2 YYNGEE. Trimming removed 4 bases at V and 3 bases at J, with 18 bases between. CDR3 in amino acids: CASSPSEGARTDTQYF. In DNA form, the CDR3 reads TGTGCCAGCAGCCCCTCCGAGGGAGCTCGGACAGATACGCAGTATTTT.

J is TRBJ1-4 and V is TRBV19; possible D gene TRBD1, 5 bases. The length of the CDR3 is 14 residues. The V gene's germline CDR1 is LNHDA and CDR2 SQIVND (reference sequence). The V gene lost 3 bases and the J gene lost 5 bases, with 10 bases spanning the gap. CDR3 in DNA: TGTGCCAGTAGTATTGTGGGGCCGAATGAAAAACTGTTTTTT. The encoded protein is CASSIVGPNEKLFF.

This clonotype was seen a few times. J is TRBJ2-7 and V is TRBV14; 7 bases align to TRBD2. V gave up 0 bases and J gave up 8 bases; unmatched junction bases: 4. This CDR3 comprises 13 residues. The V gene's germline CDR1 is SGHDN and CDR2 FVKESK. In nucleotides, the CDR3 is TGTGCCAGCAGCCAAGATGGGGGGGGACAGCAGTACTTC. This translates into CASSQDGGGQQYF. The full variable domain, its missing parts supplied by reference TRBV14 and TRBJ2-7, is EAGVTQFPSHSVIEKGQTVTLRCDPISGHDNLYWYRRVMGKEIKFLLHFVKESKQDESGMPNNRFLAERTGGTYSTLKVQPAELEDSGVYFCASSQDGGGQQYFGPGTRLTVT.

The chain joins TRBV5-1 to TRBJ2-5, with D possibly TRBD1 on 7 matching bases. The CDR3 spans 14 residues. Looked up from germline, CDR1 is SGHRS and CDR2 is YFSETQ. V lost 4 bases to trimming and J lost 2 bases, with 12 bases between them. The CDR3: CASSSQGGQETQYF. DNA for the CDR3: TGCGCCAGCAGCAGTCAGGGGGGACAAGAGACCCAGTACTTC.

The chain uses TRBV19 and TRBJ2-3; 9 bases map to TRBD2. In germline, CDR1 is LNHDA, CDR2 SQIVND (reference sequence). The ends lost 5 bases at V and 2 bases at J; junction bases unmatched: 8. The CDR3 is 16 amino acids. The CDR3 loop reads CASSSGIAGVTDTQYF. CDR3 bases: TGTGCCAGTAGTTCCGGGATAGCGGGGGTCACAGATACGCAGTATTTT.

The chain links TRBV20-1 to TRBJ2-3; the D is unclear. Between the trimmed V and J ends, which lost 0 bases and 4 bases, there was a span of 5 bases. The CDR3 loop spans 12 amino acids. Germline lookup yields CDR1 DFQATT and CDR2 SNEGSKA (reference sequence). The CDR3 here is CSARDASDTQYF. CDR3 in DNA: TGCAGTGCTAGAGATGCGTCAGATACGCAGTATTTT.

V is TRBV5-1 and J is TRBJ1-6; 7 bases line up with TRBD1. V dropped 4 bases and J dropped 8; count of bases not matched to a gene: 9. Germline loops: CDR1 SGHRS, CDR2 YFSETQ. The CDR3 length is 15 residues. CDR3 bases: TGCGCCAGCAGCAACCGACAGGGATTGCATTCACCCCTCCACTTT. Translating gives CASSNRQGLHSPLHF.

The chain is built from TRBV7-9 and TRBJ1-1, with D perhaps matching TRBD1 (5 bases). The CDR3 spans 13 residues. Trimming shortened V by 8 bases and J by 2 bases, and 12 bases separated the two germline ends. Germline values: CDR1 SEHNR, CDR2 FQNEAQ (reference sequence). The CDR3 nucleotides are TGTGCCAGCTCCCGGGACGCCAACACTGAAGCTTTCTTT. It translates to CASSRDANTEAFF.